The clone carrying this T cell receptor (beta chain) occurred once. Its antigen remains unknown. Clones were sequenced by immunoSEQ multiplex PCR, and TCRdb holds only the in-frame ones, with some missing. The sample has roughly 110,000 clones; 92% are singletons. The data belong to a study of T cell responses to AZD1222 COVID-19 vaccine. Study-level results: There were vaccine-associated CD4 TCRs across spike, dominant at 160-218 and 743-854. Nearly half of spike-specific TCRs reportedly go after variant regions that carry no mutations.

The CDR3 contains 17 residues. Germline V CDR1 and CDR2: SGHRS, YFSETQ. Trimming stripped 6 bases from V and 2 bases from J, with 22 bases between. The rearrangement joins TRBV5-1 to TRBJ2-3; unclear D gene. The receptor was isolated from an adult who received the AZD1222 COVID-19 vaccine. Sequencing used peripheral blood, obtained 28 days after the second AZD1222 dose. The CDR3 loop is CASTRSPQWGSTDTQYF. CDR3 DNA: TGCGCCAGCACCAGGAGCCCACAATGGGGTTCCACAGATACGCAGTATTTT.